The 10 T cell receptor beta chains below all came from one sample that was sequenced in a study of long-term antiretroviral therapy in people with HIV. With survey level as its setting, the immunoSEQ assay was v3.0. The protocol was immunoSEQ multiplex PCR, while the TCRdb copy is restricted to in-frame clones and leaves out a portion. The table records 32,000 or so clones, 85% of them present only once. The sample consisted of unsorted PBMCs, taken about 3.5 years after starting antiretroviral therapy. These receptors originate from a man aged 18 to 30 with HIV.

The chain is built from TRBV27 and TRBJ2-1; maybe TRBD2 (5 bases). CDR3 length: 14 residues. Per the germline V gene, CDR1 is MNHEY and CDR2 is SMNVEV (reference sequence). V was pared by 10 bases and J by 0 bases, with 13 bases between. CDR3 sequence reads: CATADGGSYNEQFF. CDR3 DNA sequence: TGTGCCACCGCGGACGGAGGCTCCTACAATGAGCAGTTCTTC.

The chain uses TRBV5-8 and TRBJ1-3; possibly TRBD1 for D (6 bases). Trimming removed 0 bases at V and 11 bases at J, with 18 bases between. This CDR3 spans 15 amino acids. The V gene's germline CDR1 is SGHTS and CDR2 YDEGEE. The CDR3 reads CASSLGPGGGDAIYF. CDR3 coding DNA: TGTGCCAGCAGCTTGGGCCCCGGCGGGGGCGACGCCATATATTTT.

The genes are TRBV5-5 and TRBJ1-1; the D is unclear. The CDR3 consists of 16 residues. Germline values: CDR1 SGHKS, CDR2 YYEKEE (reference sequence). The V end lost 0 bases, the J end lost 0 bases, and 12 bases lay between the germline ends. The DNA of the CDR3 is TGTGCCAGCAGCTTGGAGTCGCGACGGCTGAACACTGAAGCTTTCTTT. This encodes CASSLESRRLNTEAFF.

The chain links TRBV19 to TRBJ1-2, with TRBD1 matching over 7 bases. With 3 bases clipped from V and 7 bases from J, the junction kept 8 bases outside the gene matches. Looked up from germline, CDR1 is LNHDA and CDR2 is SQIVND (reference sequence). CDR3 length: 14 amino acids. In nucleotides, the CDR3 is TGTGCCAGTAGTATGATGGGACAGACTGCTGGCTACACCTTC. Protein: CASSMMGQTAGYTF. Looking up the rest from reference TRBV19 and TRBJ1-2 gives the full variable domain: DGGITQSPKYLFRKEGQNVTLSCEQNLNHDAMYWYRQDPGQGLRLIYYSQIVNDFQKGDIAEGYSVSREKKESFPLTVTSAQKNPTAFYLCASSMMGQTAGYTFGSGTRLTVV.

CDR3 DNA sequence: TGTGCCAGCAGCCCCCGTGGACAGGGCGAATACGAGCAGTACTTC. Encoded protein: CASSPRGQGEYEQYF. V and J are TRBV13 and TRBJ2-7; 8 bases fit TRBD1. Germline V CDR1 and CDR2: PRHDT, FYEKMQ (reference sequence). V shed 5 bases and J 4 bases; nucleotides not matched to a gene: 10. The CDR3 consists of 15 residues.

This chain links TRBV5-1 with TRBJ2-5, with a possible D match to TRBD1 (6 bases). V was shortened by 2 bases and J by 1 base, with 12 bases between the two germline ends. CDR3 length equals 15 residues. Per germline, CDR1 SGHRS and CDR2 YFSETQ. This CDR3 is CASSFEGVRQETQYF. For the CDR3, the DNA is TGCGCCAGCAGCTTTGAGGGGGTGCGCCAAGAGACCCAGTACTTC.

This chain links TRBV4-3 with TRBJ2-1; TRBD1 might be the D (6 bases). The CDR3 sequence is 13 residues long. The V gene lost 0 bases and the J gene lost 16 bases, with 16 bases spanning the gap. Germline CDR1 and CDR2: LGHNA and YSLEER. CDR3 coding DNA: TGCGCCAGCAGCCAAGATCGGCCAGGGGATAGATTCTTC. As protein: CASSQDRPGDRFF.

The CDR3 is CASSYYSGGELFF. The CDR3 DNA sequence: TGTGCCAGCAGTTACTACAGCGGAGGGGAGCTGTTTTTT. The V and J genes are TRBV6-5 and TRBJ2-2, with a weak D call TRBD2 (5 bases). CDR3 size: 13 residues. Between the trimmed V and J ends, which lost 1 base and 8 bases, there was a span of 8 bases. CDR1 and CDR2 (germline): MNHEY, SVGAGI.

V usage is TRBV5-1 and J usage is TRBJ2-7, with a weak D call TRBD2 (6 bases). This CDR3 contains 16 residues. The V end lost 6 bases, the J end lost 2 bases, and 21 bases lay between the germline ends. CDR1 is SGHRS and CDR2 is YFSETQ in the germline V gene. The CDR3 nucleotides are TGCGCCAGCACTCACTACGGGCGGGACGTCACCTACGAGCAGTACTTC. Protein product: CASTHYGRDVTYEQYF. Variable domain in full (rest from reference TRBV5-1 and TRBJ2-7): KAGVTQTPRYLIKTRGQQVTLSCSPISGHRSVSWYQQTPGQGLQFLFEYFSETQRNKGNFPGRFSGRQFSNSRSEMNVSTLELGDSALYLCASTHYGRDVTYEQYFGPGTRLTVT.

CDR3 DNA sequence: TGTGCCAGCTCACCACCGGGACAGACCCATCCGAGTGGCTACTCCCATTTCGATGAGCAGTTCTTC. This translates into CASSPPGQTHPSGYSHFDEQFF. The chain uses TRBV18 and TRBJ2-1, with 7 bases lining up with TRBD1. Germline V lookup: CDR1 KGHSH, CDR2 LQKENI. The CDR3 loop spans 22 amino acids. V shed 0 bases, J shed 8 bases, and the junction held 28 bases outside the gene matches.